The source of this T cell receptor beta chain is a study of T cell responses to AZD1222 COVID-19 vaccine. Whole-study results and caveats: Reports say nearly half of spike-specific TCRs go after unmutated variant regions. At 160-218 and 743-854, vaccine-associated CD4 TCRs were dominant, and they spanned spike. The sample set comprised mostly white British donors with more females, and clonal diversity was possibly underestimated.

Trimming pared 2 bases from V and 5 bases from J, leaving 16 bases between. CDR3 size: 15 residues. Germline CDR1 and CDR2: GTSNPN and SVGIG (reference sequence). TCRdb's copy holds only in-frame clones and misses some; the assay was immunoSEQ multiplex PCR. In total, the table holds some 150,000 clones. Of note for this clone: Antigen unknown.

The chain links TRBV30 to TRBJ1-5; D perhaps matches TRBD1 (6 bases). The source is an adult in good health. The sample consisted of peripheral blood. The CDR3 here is CAWSFLDSGDQPQHF. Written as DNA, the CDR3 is TGTGCCTGGAGTTTTTTGGACAGTGGGGATCAGCCCCAGCATTTT.